Sequencing of this TCR beta chain was carried out in a study of follicular helper T cells after annual influenza vaccination. Germline loops: CDR1 SGHRS, CDR2 YFSETQ. V gave up 1 base and J gave up 5 bases, with 13 bases separating them. This CDR3 contains 14 residues. Time point in this sample: 2014-2015 season, pre-vaccination. Vaccine contraindications, substance abuse, HIV/AIDS, active malignancy and active illness excluded donors. TCRdb's table, derived via immunoSEQ multiplex PCR, lists solely in-frame clones and lacks some. This sample carries 26,000 or so clones, approximately 81% of them seen once, and the ten largest clones take 1% to 1.5%.

The V and J genes are TRBV5-1 and TRBJ2-7; D is uncertain. Sequenced here: CXCR5+ CD38- circulating T follicular helper cells from blood, sampled on the day of influenza vaccination. This sample's subset: circulating Tfh, non-naive CD4+CXCR5+PD-1+ (ICOS+CD38+ or ICOS-CD38-). The sequence came from an adult who received the influenza vaccine. CDR3 sequence (DNA): TGCGCCAGCAGCTTGTATTCCCCCCGGGACGAGCAGTACTTC. Its translation is CASSLYSPRDEQYF.